This TCR beta chain was profiled in a study of technical replicates of blood from a few donors. This clone was seen more than once but under ten times. Libraries were prepared by immunoSEQ multiplex PCR; TCRdb keeps only in-frame clonotypes and omits some of them. The table lists roughly 76,000 clones, 94% of them singletons. The sequenced sample was T cells isolated from PBMCs. The origin of this receptor is a human donor in good health.

CDR3 amino acids: CASSLLVYSYEQYF. In nucleotides, the CDR3 is TGTGCCAGCAGTTTATTAGTCTACTCCTACGAGCAGTACTTC. The gene calls are TRBV28 and TRBJ2-7; D remains unclear. This CDR3 is 14 amino acids long. CDR1 and CDR2 (germline): MDHEN, SYDVKM. V lost 1 base and J lost 0, with 7 bases in between.